This T cell receptor (beta chain) was recovered during a study of cytomegalovirus exposure and HLA in healthy donors. Regarding the study as a whole: A later analysis linked a missense DCLRE1C variant to TCR beta V- and J-gene trimming. Altogether, 150 to 200 TCR beta chains were recorded as cytomegalovirus-associated.

CDR3 length: 15 amino acids. Germline CDR1 and CDR2: GTSNPN and SVGIG (reference sequence). V lost 1 base and J lost 2; bases outside the gene matches: 3. Every donor was a healthy person donating bone marrow. On this clone: Its antigen is currently unknown.

The PCR made use of 60 Vbeta and 13 Jbeta primers. Only in-frame clones appear in the TCRdb table, and some are missing; sequencing was by immunoSEQ multiplex PCR. There are 150,000 to 180,000 clones in the sample; roughly 80% occur only once, and 10% to 15% lies in the top ten. Material: PBMCs. The rearrangement joins TRBV30 to TRBJ1-5; 9 bases map to TRBD1. The sequence came from a man under 40 in good health and CMV-seropositive. The CDR3 is CAWSGDREGNQPQHF. In DNA form, the CDR3 reads TGTGCCTGGAGTGGGGACAGGGAAGGCAATCAGCCCCAGCATTTT.